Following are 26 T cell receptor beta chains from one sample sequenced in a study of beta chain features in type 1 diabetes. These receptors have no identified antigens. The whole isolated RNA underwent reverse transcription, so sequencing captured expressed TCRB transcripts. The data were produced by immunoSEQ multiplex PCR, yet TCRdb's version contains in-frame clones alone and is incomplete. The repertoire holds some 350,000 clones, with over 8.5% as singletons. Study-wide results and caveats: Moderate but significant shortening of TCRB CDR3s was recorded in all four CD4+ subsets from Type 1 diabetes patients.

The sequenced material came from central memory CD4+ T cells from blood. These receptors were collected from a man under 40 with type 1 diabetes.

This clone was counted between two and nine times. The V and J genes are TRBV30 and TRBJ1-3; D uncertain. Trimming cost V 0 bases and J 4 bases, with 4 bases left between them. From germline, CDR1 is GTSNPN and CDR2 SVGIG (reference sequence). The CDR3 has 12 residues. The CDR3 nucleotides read TGTGCCTGGAGTGTAGGCGGAAACACCATATATTTT. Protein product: CAWSVGGNTIYF.

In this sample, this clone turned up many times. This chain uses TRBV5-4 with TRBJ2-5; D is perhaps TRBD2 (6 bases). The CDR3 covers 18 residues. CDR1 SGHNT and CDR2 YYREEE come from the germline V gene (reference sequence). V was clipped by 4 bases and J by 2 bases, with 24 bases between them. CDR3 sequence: CASSPGGGRPSVQETQYF. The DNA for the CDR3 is TGTGCCAGCAGCCCCGGGGGTGGGCGGCCTTCCGTTCAAGAGACCCAGTACTTC.

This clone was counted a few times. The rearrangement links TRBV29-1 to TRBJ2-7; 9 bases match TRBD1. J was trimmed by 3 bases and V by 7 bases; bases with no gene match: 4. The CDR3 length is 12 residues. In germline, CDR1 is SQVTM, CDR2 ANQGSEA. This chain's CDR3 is CSAMTGGYEQYF. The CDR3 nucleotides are TGCAGCGCCATGACAGGGGGCTACGAGCAGTACTTC.

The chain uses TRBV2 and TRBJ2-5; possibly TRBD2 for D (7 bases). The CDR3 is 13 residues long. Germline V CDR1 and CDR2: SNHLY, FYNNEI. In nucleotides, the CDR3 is TGTGCGAGCGTCGCGGGGGCGACGGAGACCCAGTACTTC. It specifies CASVAGATETQYF.

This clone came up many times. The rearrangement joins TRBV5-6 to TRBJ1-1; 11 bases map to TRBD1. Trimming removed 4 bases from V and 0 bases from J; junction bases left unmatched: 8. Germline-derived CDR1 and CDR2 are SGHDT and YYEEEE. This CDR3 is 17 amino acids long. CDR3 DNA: TGTGCCAGCAGCCGTGGACAGGGGGCCGGGTTGAACACTGAAGCTTTCTTT. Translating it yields CASSRGQGAGLNTEAFF. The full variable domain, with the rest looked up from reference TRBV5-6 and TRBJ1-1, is DAGVTQSPTHLIKTRGQQVTLRCSPKSGHDTVSWYQQALGQGPQFIFQYYEEEERQRGNFPDRFSGHQFPNYSSELNVNALLLGDSALYLCASSRGQGAGLNTEAFFGQGTRLTVV.

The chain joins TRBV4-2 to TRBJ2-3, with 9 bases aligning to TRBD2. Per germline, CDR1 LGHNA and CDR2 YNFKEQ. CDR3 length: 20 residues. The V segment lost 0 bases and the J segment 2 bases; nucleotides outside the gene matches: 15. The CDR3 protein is CASSQDYVAAAGGITDTQYF. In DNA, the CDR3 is TGTGCCAGCAGCCAAGATTACGTCGCGGCAGCGGGAGGAATCACAGATACGCAGTATTTT.

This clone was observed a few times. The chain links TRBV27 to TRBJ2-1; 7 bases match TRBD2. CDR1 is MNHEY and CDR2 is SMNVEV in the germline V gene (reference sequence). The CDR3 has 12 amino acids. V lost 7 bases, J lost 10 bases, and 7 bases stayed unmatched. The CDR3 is CASKASGAEQFF. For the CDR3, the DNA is TGTGCCAGCAAAGCTAGCGGCGCCGAGCAGTTCTTC.

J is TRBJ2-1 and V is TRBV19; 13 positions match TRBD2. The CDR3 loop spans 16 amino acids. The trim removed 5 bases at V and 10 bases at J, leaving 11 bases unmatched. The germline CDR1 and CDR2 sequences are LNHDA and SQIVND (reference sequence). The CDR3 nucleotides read TGTGCCAGTAGTTACTTAAGGACTAGCGGGAGCGGCGAGCAGTTCTTC. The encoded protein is CASSYLRTSGSGEQFF. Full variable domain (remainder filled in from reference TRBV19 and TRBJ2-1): DGGITQSPKYLFRKEGQNVTLSCEQNLNHDAMYWYRQDPGQGLRLIYYSQIVNDFQKGDIAEGYSVSREKKESFPLTVTSAQKNPTAFYLCASSYLRTSGSGEQFFGPGTRLTVL.

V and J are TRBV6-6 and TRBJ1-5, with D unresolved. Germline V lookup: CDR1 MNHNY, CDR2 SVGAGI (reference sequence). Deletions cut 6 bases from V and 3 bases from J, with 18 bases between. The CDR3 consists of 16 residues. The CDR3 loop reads CASSSLRGSINQPQHF. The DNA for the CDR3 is TGTGCCAGCAGCTCCTTACGCGGGTCAATCAATCAGCCCCAGCATTTT.

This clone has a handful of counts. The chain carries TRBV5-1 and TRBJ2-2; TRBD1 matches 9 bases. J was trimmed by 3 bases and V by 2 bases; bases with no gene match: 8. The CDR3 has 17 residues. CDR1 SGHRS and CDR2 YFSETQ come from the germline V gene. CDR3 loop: CASSFLTGTGYTGELFF. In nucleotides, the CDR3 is TGCGCCAGCAGCTTCCTGACCGGGACAGGGTACACCGGGGAGCTGTTTTTT.

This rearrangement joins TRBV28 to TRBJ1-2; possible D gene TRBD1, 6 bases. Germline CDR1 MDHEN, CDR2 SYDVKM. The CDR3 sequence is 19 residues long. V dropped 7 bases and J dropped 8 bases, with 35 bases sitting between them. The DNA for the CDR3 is TGTGCCAGCATAACCGGGACAAGTCTCAGGGCTTCCCGGTTGGAGGGCTACACCTTC. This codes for CASITGTSLRASRLEGYTF.

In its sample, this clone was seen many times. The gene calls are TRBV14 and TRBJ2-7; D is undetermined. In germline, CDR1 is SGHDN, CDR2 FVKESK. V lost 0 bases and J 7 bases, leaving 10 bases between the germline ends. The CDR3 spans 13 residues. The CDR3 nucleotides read TGTGCCAGCAGCCAAGATCTTGGTACGGAGCAGTACTTC. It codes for CASSQDLGTEQYF. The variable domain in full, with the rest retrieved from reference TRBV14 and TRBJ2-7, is EAGVTQFPSHSVIEKGQTVTLRCDPISGHDNLYWYRRVMGKEIKFLLHFVKESKQDESGMPNNRFLAERTGGTYSTLKVQPAELEDSGVYFCASSQDLGTEQYFGPGTRLTVT.

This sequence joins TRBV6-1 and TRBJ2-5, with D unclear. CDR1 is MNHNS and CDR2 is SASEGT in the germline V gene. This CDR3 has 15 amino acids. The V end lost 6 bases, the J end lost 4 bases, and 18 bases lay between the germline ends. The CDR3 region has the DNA TGTGCCAGCAGACTTCTCGGACCAACCCGAGAGACCCAGTACTTC. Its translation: CASRLLGPTRETQYF.

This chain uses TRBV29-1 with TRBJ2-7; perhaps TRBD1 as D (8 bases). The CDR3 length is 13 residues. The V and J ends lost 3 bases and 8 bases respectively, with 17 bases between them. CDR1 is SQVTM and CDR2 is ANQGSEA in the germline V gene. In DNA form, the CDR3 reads TGCAGCGTTGAGGAACAGGGGGGGAATAAGCAGTACTTC. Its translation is CSVEEQGGNKQYF.

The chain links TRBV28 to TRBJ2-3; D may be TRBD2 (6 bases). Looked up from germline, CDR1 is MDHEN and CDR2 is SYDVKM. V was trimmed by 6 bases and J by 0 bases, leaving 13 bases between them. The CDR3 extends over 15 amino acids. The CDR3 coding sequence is TGTGCCAGCAGAGGACCAGGGAGGAGCACAGATACGCAGTATTTT. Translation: CASRGPGRSTDTQYF. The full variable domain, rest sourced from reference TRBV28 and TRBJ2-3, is DVKVTQSSRYLVKRTGEKVFLECVQDMDHENMFWYRQDPGLGLRLIYFSYDVKMKEKGDIPEGYSVSREKKERFSLILESASTNQTSMYLCASRGPGRSTDTQYFGPGTRLTVL.

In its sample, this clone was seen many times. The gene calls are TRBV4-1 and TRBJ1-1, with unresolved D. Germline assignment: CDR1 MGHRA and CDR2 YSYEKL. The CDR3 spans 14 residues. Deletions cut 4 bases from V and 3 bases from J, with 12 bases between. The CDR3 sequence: CASSRPLGHTEAFF. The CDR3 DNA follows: TGCGCCAGCAGCCGCCCTTTAGGCCACACTGAAGCTTTCTTT.

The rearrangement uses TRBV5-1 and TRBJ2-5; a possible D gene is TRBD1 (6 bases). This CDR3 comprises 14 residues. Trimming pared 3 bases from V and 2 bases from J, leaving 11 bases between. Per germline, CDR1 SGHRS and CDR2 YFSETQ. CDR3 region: CASSSGTPQETQYF. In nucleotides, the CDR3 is TGCGCCAGCAGCTCAGGGACACCGCAAGAGACCCAGTACTTC.

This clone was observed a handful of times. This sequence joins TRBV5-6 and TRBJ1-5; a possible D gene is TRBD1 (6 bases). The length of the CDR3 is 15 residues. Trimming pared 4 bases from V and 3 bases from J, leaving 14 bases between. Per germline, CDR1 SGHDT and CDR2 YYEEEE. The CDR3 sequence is CASSSYTGLNQPQHF. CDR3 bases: TGTGCCAGCAGCAGCTATACAGGGCTCAATCAGCCCCAGCATTTT. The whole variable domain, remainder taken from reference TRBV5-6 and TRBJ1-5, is DAGVTQSPTHLIKTRGQQVTLRCSPKSGHDTVSWYQQALGQGPQFIFQYYEEEERQRGNFPDRFSGHQFPNYSSELNVNALLLGDSALYLCASSSYTGLNQPQHFGDGTRLSIL.

In DNA form, the CDR3 reads TGTGCCAGCAGTTACCAGGCCGGTGGAAACACTGAAGCTTTCTTT. It specifies CASSYQAGGNTEAFF. V gene TRBV6-6 combines with J gene TRBJ1-1; D is uncertain. Trimming shortened V by 2 bases and J by 2 bases, and 12 bases separated the two germline ends. Per germline, CDR1 MNHNY and CDR2 SVGAGI (reference sequence). The length of the CDR3 is 15 residues.

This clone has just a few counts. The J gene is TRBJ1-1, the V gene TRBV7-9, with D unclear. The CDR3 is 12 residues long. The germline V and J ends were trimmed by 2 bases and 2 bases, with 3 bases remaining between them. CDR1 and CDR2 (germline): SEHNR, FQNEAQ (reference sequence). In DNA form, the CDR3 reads TGTGCCAGCAGCTTACATAACACTGAAGCTTTCTTT. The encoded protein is CASSLHNTEAFF. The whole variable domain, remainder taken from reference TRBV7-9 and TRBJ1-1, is DTGVSQNPRHKITKRGQNVTFRCDPISEHNRLYWYRQTLGQGPEFLTYFQNEAQLEKSRLLSDRFSAERPKGSFSTLEIQRTEQGDSAMYLCASSLHNTEAFFGQGTRLTVV.

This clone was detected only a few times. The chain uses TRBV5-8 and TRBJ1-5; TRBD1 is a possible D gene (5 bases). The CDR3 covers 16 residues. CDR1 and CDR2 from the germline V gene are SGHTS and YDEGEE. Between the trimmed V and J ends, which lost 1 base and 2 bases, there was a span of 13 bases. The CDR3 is CASSLKVRERNQPQHF. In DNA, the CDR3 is TGTGCCAGCAGCTTGAAGGTCAGGGAGCGCAATCAGCCCCAGCATTTT. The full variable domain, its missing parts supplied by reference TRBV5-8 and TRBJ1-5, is EAGVTQSPTHLIKTRGQQATLRCSPISGHTSVYWYQQALGLGLQFLLWYDEGEERNRGNFPPRFSGRQFPNYSSELNVNALELEDSALYLCASSLKVRERNQPQHFGDGTRLSIL.

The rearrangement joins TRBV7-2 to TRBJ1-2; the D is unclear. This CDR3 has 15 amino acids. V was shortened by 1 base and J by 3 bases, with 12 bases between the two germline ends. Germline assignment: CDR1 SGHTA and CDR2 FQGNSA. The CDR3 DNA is TGTGCCAGCAGCTTAGGGTCTGGGAGGGACTATGGCTACACCTTC. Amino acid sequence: CASSLGSGRDYGYTF.

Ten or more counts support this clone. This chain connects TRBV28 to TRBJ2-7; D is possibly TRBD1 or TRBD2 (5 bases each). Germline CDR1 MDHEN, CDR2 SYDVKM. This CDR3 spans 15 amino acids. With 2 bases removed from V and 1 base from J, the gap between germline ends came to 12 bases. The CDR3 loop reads CASSLAGTRSYEQYF. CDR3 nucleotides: TGTGCCAGCAGTTTAGCCGGGACCAGGTCCTACGAGCAGTACTTC. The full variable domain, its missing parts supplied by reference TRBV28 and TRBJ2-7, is DVKVTQSSRYLVKRTGEKVFLECVQDMDHENMFWYRQDPGLGLRLIYFSYDVKMKEKGDIPEGYSVSREKKERFSLILESASTNQTSMYLCASSLAGTRSYEQYFGPGTRLTVT.

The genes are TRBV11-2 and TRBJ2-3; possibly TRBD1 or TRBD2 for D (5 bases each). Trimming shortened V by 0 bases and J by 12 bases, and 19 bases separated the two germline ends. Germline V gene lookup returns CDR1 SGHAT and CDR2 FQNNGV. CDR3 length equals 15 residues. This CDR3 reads CASSLDPGDQYLQYF. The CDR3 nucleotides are TGTGCCAGCAGCTTAGATCCTGGGGACCAATACTTACAGTATTTT.

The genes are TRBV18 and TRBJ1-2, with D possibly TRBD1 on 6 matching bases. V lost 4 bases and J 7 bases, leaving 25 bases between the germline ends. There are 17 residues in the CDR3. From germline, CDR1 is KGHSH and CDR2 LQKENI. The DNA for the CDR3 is TGTGCCAGCTCACGCGGGACACAGATAGGAGGTGCGAGTGGCTACACCTTC. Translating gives CASSRGTQIGGASGYTF.

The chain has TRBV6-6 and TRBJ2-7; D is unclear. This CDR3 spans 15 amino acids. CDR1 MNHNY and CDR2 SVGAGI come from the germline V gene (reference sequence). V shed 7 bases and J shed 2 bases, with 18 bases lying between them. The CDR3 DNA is TGTGCCAGCACCCCCGGACCCCGCAAAACCTACGAGCAGTACTTC. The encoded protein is CASTPGPRKTYEQYF.